These T cell receptor beta chains were read from a single sample in a study of T cell clonotyping in hematopoietic cell transplantation. This table comes from immunoSEQ multiplex PCR, and its TCRdb copy is limited to in-frame clones, with some not included. The sample shows about 14,000 clones, just over 95% of them seen only once. The specimen was peripheral blood mononuclear cells, collected 30 days after allogeneic stem cell transplant. The receptors were gathered from a female patient in her fifties or sixties who had an allogeneic stem cell transplant from an unrelated donor, so T cells may come from the graft donor. Some clones in this sample may be carry-over from other donors' samples. CDR3s include the opening cysteine and the closing phenylalanine or tryptophan. Fields, in order: clone size, J gene, V gene, D gene, CDR3 DNA, CDR3 protein. A D gene is named only where the DNA matches it firmly. Clone size is given for some rows only: seen once, a few or many times, or a class if the clone is expanded.

clone_size: once; j_call: TRBJ1-4; v_call: TRBV5-1; d_call: TRBD1; cdr3_nt: TGCGCCAGCAGCTTGACCCCGGACAGGGAAAATGAAAAACTGTTTTTT; cdr3_aa: CASSLTPDRENEKLFF
clone_size: -; j_call: TRBJ1-4; v_call: TRBV27; d_call: -; cdr3_nt: TGTGCCAGCAGTCTTGGGGGCTGGGGTGAAAAACTGTTTTTT; cdr3_aa: CASSLGGWGEKLFF
clone_size: -; j_call: TRBJ1-3; v_call: TRBV4-1; d_call: -; cdr3_nt: TGCGCCAGCAGCCAAGGGGCCCACGGGGAAGCAGGAAACACCATATATTTT; cdr3_aa: CASSQGAHGEAGNTIYF
clone_size: -; j_call: TRBJ1-3; v_call: TRBV6-6; d_call: -; cdr3_nt: TGTGCCAGCAGTGCGCCCAACCGAAACTCTGGAAACACCATATATTTT; cdr3_aa: CASSAPNRNSGNTIYF
clone_size: -; j_call: TRBJ2-7; v_call: TRBV25-1; d_call: TRBD2; cdr3_nt: TGTGCCAGCAGTGAATCGACTAGCTATGCCTACGAGCAGTACTTC; cdr3_aa: CASSESTSYAYEQYF
clone_size: -; j_call: TRBJ1-1; v_call: TRBV19; d_call: -; cdr3_nt: TGTGCCAGTAGTGTCTGGGTTGGTGAGAACACTGAAGCTTTCTTT; cdr3_aa: CASSVWVGENTEAFF
clone_size: once; j_call: TRBJ2-3; v_call: TRBV6-5; d_call: -; cdr3_nt: TGTGCCAGCAGTTACGCGGGGAGAAGAACAGATACGCAGTATTTT; cdr3_aa: CASSYAGRRTDTQYF
clone_size: once; j_call: TRBJ2-5; v_call: TRBV21-1; d_call: -; cdr3_nt: TGTGCCAGCAGCAGCCGGGGACAGGGAGGAGAGACCCAGTACTTC; cdr3_aa: CASSSRGQGGETQYF
clone_size: -; j_call: TRBJ1-4; v_call: TRBV30; d_call: -; cdr3_nt: TGTGCCTGGAGTGTAGAATATCGCGGAAAACTGTTTTTT; cdr3_aa: CAWSVEYRGKLFF
clone_size: -; j_call: TRBJ1-1; v_call: TRBV7-6; d_call: -; cdr3_nt: TGTGCCAGCAGCTTGGGGGTGTCCACTGAAGCTTTCTTT; cdr3_aa: CASSLGVSTEAFF
clone_size: -; j_call: TRBJ1-2; v_call: TRBV9; d_call: TRBD1; cdr3_nt: TGTGCCAGCAGCGCAGGACAGGAGTCGAACTATGGCTACACCTTC; cdr3_aa: CASSAGQESNYGYTF
clone_size: -; j_call: TRBJ1-2; v_call: TRBV30; d_call: -; cdr3_nt: TGTGCCTGGAGCTATGGGGGCGGCTATGGCTACACCTTC; cdr3_aa: CAWSYGGGYGYTF
clone_size: -; j_call: TRBJ2-3; v_call: TRBV5-1; d_call: -; cdr3_nt: TGCGCCAGCAGCTTGGAGGAGGGGGGCACAGATACGCAGTATTTT; cdr3_aa: CASSLEEGGTDTQYF
clone_size: -; j_call: TRBJ2-1; v_call: TRBV15; d_call: TRBD2; cdr3_nt: TGTGCCACCAGCAGAGCGGCGGGGGTTTACAATGAGCAGTTCTTC; cdr3_aa: CATSRAAGVYNEQFF
clone_size: -; j_call: TRBJ2-1; v_call: TRBV6-5; d_call: TRBD2; cdr3_nt: TGTGCCAGCAGAAGCGGGGGAAGGAGAGGCAATGAGCAGTTCTTC; cdr3_aa: CASRSGGRRGNEQFF
clone_size: -; j_call: TRBJ1-5; v_call: TRBV15; d_call: -; cdr3_nt: TGTGCCACCAGCAGAGACCTAGACAGAATGGCTCAGCCCCAGCATTTT; cdr3_aa: CATSRDLDRMAQPQHF
clone_size: -; j_call: TRBJ2-1; v_call: TRBV6-4; d_call: TRBD2; cdr3_nt: TGTGCCAGCAGGGGGGGACTAGCGGGGGATGAGCAGTTCTTC; cdr3_aa: CASRGGLAGDEQFF
clone_size: once; j_call: TRBJ1-2; v_call: TRBV9; d_call: TRBD1; cdr3_nt: TGTGCCAGCAGCTCCGGACAGGGGAACTATGGCTACACCTTC; cdr3_aa: CASSSGQGNYGYTF
clone_size: once; j_call: TRBJ1-1; v_call: TRBV29-1; d_call: TRBD1; cdr3_nt: TGCAGCGTTGTTTTAGGACAGGGGGGGACTGAAGCTTTCTTT; cdr3_aa: CSVVLGQGGTEAFF
clone_size: -; j_call: TRBJ2-7; v_call: TRBV6-1; d_call: TRBD2; cdr3_nt: TGTGCCAGTGATAACGGGAGGGGCTCCTACGAGCAGTACTTC; cdr3_aa: CASDNGRGSYEQYF
clone_size: -; j_call: TRBJ1-5; v_call: TRBV19; d_call: -; cdr3_nt: TGTGCCAGTAGTAGACGCGAGGGAGATCAGCCCCAGCATTTT; cdr3_aa: CASSRREGDQPQHF
clone_size: -; j_call: TRBJ2-3; v_call: TRBV5-1; d_call: TRBD2; cdr3_nt: TGCGCCAGCAGCTCTGATGATCCTAGCGGGGCCACAGATACGCAGTATTTT; cdr3_aa: CASSSDDPSGATDTQYF
clone_size: -; j_call: TRBJ1-1; v_call: TRBV6-6; d_call: -; cdr3_nt: TGTGCCAGCAGTCCTCGGGACACCCAAACTGAAGCTTTCTTT; cdr3_aa: CASSPRDTQTEAFF
clone_size: -; j_call: TRBJ2-4; v_call: TRBV7-2; d_call: -; cdr3_nt: TGTGCCAGCAGCTTAGCCCTCAAAAACATTCAGTACTTC; cdr3_aa: CASSLALKNIQYF
clone_size: -; j_call: TRBJ2-1; v_call: TRBV7-7; d_call: -; cdr3_nt: TGTGCTAGCAGCTTAACCCCTGAGTTAGGCTACAATGAGCAGTTCTTC; cdr3_aa: CASSLTPELGYNEQFF
clone_size: -; j_call: TRBJ2-3; v_call: TRBV5-1; d_call: TRBD1; cdr3_nt: TGCGCCAGCAGCTTGAGGACAGGGGGTAAGACAGATACGCAGTATTTT; cdr3_aa: CASSLRTGGKTDTQYF
clone_size: -; j_call: TRBJ2-5; v_call: TRBV5-1; d_call: TRBD2; cdr3_nt: TGCGCCAGCAGCTTGGGTAGTCGGGGGGGCCTGGAGACCCAGTACTTC; cdr3_aa: CASSLGSRGGLETQYF
clone_size: -; j_call: TRBJ1-6; v_call: TRBV19; d_call: TRBD1; cdr3_nt: TGTGCCAGTAGGAACCTGGACAGGGACGGTTCACCCCTCCACTTT; cdr3_aa: CASRNLDRDGSPLHF
clone_size: -; j_call: TRBJ2-2; v_call: TRBV6-5; d_call: -; cdr3_nt: TGTGCCAGCAGTTACCAGCTCGTGGGCACCGGGGAGCTGTTTTTT; cdr3_aa: CASSYQLVGTGELFF
clone_size: -; j_call: TRBJ2-5; v_call: TRBV2; d_call: -; cdr3_nt: TGTGCCACGGGGCAAGAGACCCAGTACTTC; cdr3_aa: CATGQETQYF
clone_size: once; j_call: TRBJ1-1; v_call: TRBV14; d_call: -; cdr3_nt: TGTGCCAGCAGCCCCGAAGGGAGGGCGAACACTGAAGCTTTCTTT; cdr3_aa: CASSPEGRANTEAFF
clone_size: -; j_call: TRBJ1-1; v_call: TRBV11-2; d_call: TRBD1; cdr3_nt: TGTGCCAGCAGCCCCCGGACAGGGGGTCTGGCTTTCTTT; cdr3_aa: CASSPRTGGLAFF
clone_size: -; j_call: TRBJ1-2; v_call: TRBV9; d_call: -; cdr3_nt: TGTGCCAGCAAGAGGGCCCCGAGAGGCTATGGCTACACCTTC; cdr3_aa: CASKRAPRGYGYTF
clone_size: -; j_call: TRBJ2-7; v_call: TRBV2; d_call: TRBD1; cdr3_nt: TGTGCCAGCAGTGATGGCGGGACAGGGGGTTGGGAGCAGTACTTC; cdr3_aa: CASSDGGTGGWEQYF
clone_size: -; j_call: TRBJ1-1; v_call: TRBV30; d_call: -; cdr3_nt: TGTGCCTGGCTTCGACAGGTCGGTAAAACTGAAGCTTTCTTT; cdr3_aa: CAWLRQVGKTEAFF
clone_size: -; j_call: TRBJ1-1; v_call: TRBV11-3; d_call: -; cdr3_nt: TGTGCCAGCAGCTCTTCTTTCGGCACTGAAGCTTTCTTT; cdr3_aa: CASSSSFGTEAFF
clone_size: -; j_call: TRBJ1-6; v_call: TRBV30; d_call: TRBD1; cdr3_nt: TGTGCCTGGAGTGCCCGGACAGGGGGTAAGTCACCCCTCCACTTT; cdr3_aa: CAWSARTGGKSPLHF
clone_size: once; j_call: TRBJ1-2; v_call: TRBV29-1; d_call: TRBD1; cdr3_nt: TGCAGCGCTTGGACAGGGGAGTTTTATGGCTACACCTTC; cdr3_aa: CSAWTGEFYGYTF
clone_size: -; j_call: TRBJ2-7; v_call: TRBV27; d_call: -; cdr3_nt: TGTGCCAGCAGTTTATCAGCGGGCGGGGCCTACGAGCAGTACTTC; cdr3_aa: CASSLSAGGAYEQYF
clone_size: -; j_call: TRBJ1-2; v_call: TRBV6-5; d_call: TRBD1; cdr3_nt: TGTGCCAGCAGCTCCGGACAGGAATTGGCTGGCTACACCTTC; cdr3_aa: CASSSGQELAGYTF
clone_size: -; j_call: TRBJ2-7; v_call: TRBV2; d_call: TRBD1; cdr3_nt: TGTGCCAGCAGAGCCGGGACAGGACTCCTCGAGCAGTACTTC; cdr3_aa: CASRAGTGLLEQYF
clone_size: -; j_call: TRBJ2-3; v_call: TRBV6-4; d_call: -; cdr3_nt: TGTGCCAGCAGTGACAGGGCCACAGATACGCAGTATTTT; cdr3_aa: CASSDRATDTQYF
clone_size: -; j_call: TRBJ1-2; v_call: TRBV6-5; d_call: TRBD1; cdr3_nt: TGTGCCAGCAGTGACAGGGGGCTCCGAAGTGGCTACACCTTC; cdr3_aa: CASSDRGLRSGYTF
clone_size: -; j_call: TRBJ1-5; v_call: TRBV6-1; d_call: -; cdr3_nt: TGTGCCAGCAGTGAAGCGGCTCAGCCCCAGCATTTT; cdr3_aa: CASSEAAQPQHF
clone_size: -; j_call: TRBJ2-2; v_call: TRBV30; d_call: -; cdr3_nt: TGTGCCTGTCGGACTGTAGCGAACACCGGGGAGCTGTTTTTT; cdr3_aa: CACRTVANTGELFF
clone_size: -; j_call: TRBJ2-1; v_call: TRBV4-1; d_call: -; cdr3_nt: TGCGCCAGCAGCCAATGGGAGGGGGCAGGTAATGAGCAGTTCTTC; cdr3_aa: CASSQWEGAGNEQFF
clone_size: once; j_call: TRBJ2-5; v_call: TRBV12-5; d_call: -; cdr3_nt: TGTGCTAGTGGTGACACAGGGCCTGTAGCAGAGACCCAGTACTTC; cdr3_aa: CASGDTGPVAETQYF
clone_size: -; j_call: TRBJ1-2; v_call: TRBV5-1; d_call: -; cdr3_nt: TGCGCCAGCAGCTTGGAGGGGAACTATGGCTACACCTTC; cdr3_aa: CASSLEGNYGYTF
clone_size: -; j_call: TRBJ1-1; v_call: TRBV11-2; d_call: -; cdr3_nt: TGTGCCAGCAGCTTCAGGGGAACTGAAGCTTTCTTT; cdr3_aa: CASSFRGTEAFF
clone_size: -; j_call: TRBJ1-2; v_call: TRBV11-2; d_call: TRBD1; cdr3_nt: TGTGCCAGCAGCCCTCGACAGGGTAAGACTGGCTACACCTTC; cdr3_aa: CASSPRQGKTGYTF
clone_size: -; j_call: TRBJ2-7; v_call: TRBV18; d_call: -; cdr3_nt: TGTGCCAGCTCCCTTTTGGTCGAGCAGTACTTC; cdr3_aa: CASSLLVEQYF
clone_size: -; j_call: TRBJ2-7; v_call: TRBV19; d_call: TRBD1; cdr3_nt: TGTGCCAGTAGTATTAGAACAGGGGGTAACTACGAGCAGTACTTC; cdr3_aa: CASSIRTGGNYEQYF
clone_size: -; j_call: TRBJ2-7; v_call: TRBV16; d_call: TRBD1; cdr3_nt: TGTGCCAGCAGTCCCTTCAGGGGGACCTTCTCCTACGAGCAGTACTTC; cdr3_aa: CASSPFRGTFSYEQYF
clone_size: -; j_call: TRBJ2-7; v_call: TRBV14; d_call: -; cdr3_nt: TGTGCCAGCAGCCAACTGGGGGGACATCCTCGCGGCGAGCAGTACTTC; cdr3_aa: CASSQLGGHPRGEQYF
clone_size: -; j_call: TRBJ2-5; v_call: TRBV7-2; d_call: TRBD1; cdr3_nt: TGTGCCAGCAGCTTATACAGGGGGCAAGAGACCCAGTACTTC; cdr3_aa: CASSLYRGQETQYF
clone_size: -; j_call: TRBJ2-1; v_call: TRBV7-8; d_call: -; cdr3_nt: TGTGCCAGCAGCTTAGGGGGGTGGCAGGGGCGTTCCTGGTCCTACAATGAGCAGTTCTTC; cdr3_aa: CASSLGGWQGRSWSYNEQFF
clone_size: -; j_call: TRBJ1-1; v_call: TRBV5-1; d_call: -; cdr3_nt: TGCGCCAGCAGCTTGATTGTAACAGGCCGGAACACTGAAGCTTTCTTT; cdr3_aa: CASSLIVTGRNTEAFF